The entry below describes one T cell receptor beta chain. Its target is unknown. Original processing notes: Junction-only sequences produced by ImmunoSEQ had no quality scores, so filtering differed. The assay was immunoSEQ multiplex PCR, and TCRdb's table has in-frame clones only and misses some. The DNA was the basis for D and trimming; V, J and clone size are from that table. The sample holds some 2,500,000 clones, approximately 93% seen once. V lost 1 base, J lost 7 bases, and 17 bases lay in between. The germline gives CDR1 MNHEY, CDR2 SMNVEV (reference sequence). The CDR3 spans 16 residues. These data are taken from a study of shared clonotypes between healthy human individuals. Points from the study as a whole: Larger richness was generally estimated for naive than memory subsets.

The donors were adults (healthy and HIV-negative) with no recent acute infections or vaccinations. This sequence joins TRBV27 and TRBJ1-5, with D possibly matching TRBD1 (6 bases). The sample was naive CD4+ T cells from PBMCs. Noted subset: CD45RA+ positively selected. The source is a man between 18 and 29 years old in good health. Some clones in this sample may be carry-over from other donors' samples. In DNA form, the CDR3 reads TGTGCCAGCAGTTTATTGGCGGGGGGCGCAGGACAGCCCCAGCATTTT. This translates into CASSLLAGGAGQPQHF.